The sample holds many counts of the clone carrying this TCR beta chain. The antigen remains undetermined. CDR1 is SQVTM and CDR2 is ANQGSEA in the germline V gene. The V end lost 0 bases, the J end lost 9 bases, and 11 bases lay between the germline ends. The CDR3 contains 12 residues. The entry originates in a study of T cells after yellow fever vaccination. General observations from the study: In FACS-sorted repertoires, abundant clonotypes from the bulk population could appear as contaminants. Post-booster reappearance was seen for most primary-vaccination clones (96% CD4, about 90% CD8).

For TCR, cDNA came from 5'RACE template switching, which added a universal primer site and UMIs. MiXCR was run by TCRdb on the 5' RACE reads, yielding one entry per CDR3 protein. The profile shows approximately 510,000 distinct CDR3 sequences, around a fifth of them singletons. The origin of this receptor is a man aged 18 to 30 who received the YFV17D yellow fever vaccine. This chain connects TRBV29-1 to TRBJ1-2; D remains ambiguous. This material consisted of PBMCs, taken 20 to 25 days after the first yellow fever vaccination. DNA of the CDR3: TGCAGCGTTGAAGAGGTCGTCAGGAGCTACACCTTC. This translates into CSVEEVVRSYTF.